The source of this TCR beta chain is a study of radiation and T cells in renal cell carcinoma. Study background: Nephrectomy followed 15 Gy stereotactic body radiation by 4 weeks.

Regarding time point: baseline pretreatment blood. Stated treatment: 15 Gy SBRT to primary tumor, nephrectomy 4 weeks later. Radiation-treated patients gave blood at baseline, week 2 and week 4. For this clone: The antigen is not known.

Notes on the study in general: No pretreatment tumor biopsies were available for baseline clonotypes. In blood, top tumor clones expanded by 2 weeks, shrinking by 4.

This CDR3 is 16 amino acids long. V dropped 4 bases and J dropped 0 bases, with 17 bases sitting between them. The germline V gene encodes CDR1 GTSNPN and CDR2 SVGIG (reference sequence). The repertoire was sequenced with immunoSEQ multiplex PCR; TCRdb's copy has only in-frame clones and lacks some. This repertoire shows 85,000 to 100,000 clones, around nine tenths found once; its top ten account for over 6%. The receptor comes from a man in his forties or fifties with renal cell carcinoma. The sequenced sample was blood, obtained from a patient whose treatment included radiotherapy and nephrectomy. This sequence joins TRBV30 and TRBJ2-3; either TRBD1 or TRBD2 may fit D (5 bases each). The CDR3 DNA sequence: TGTGCCTGGAACATAGGGACCCAACTGAGCACAGATACGCAGTATTTT. Protein sequence: CAWNIGTQLSTDTQYF. The full variable domain, in which reference TRBV30 and TRBJ2-3 provide the parts outside the CDR3, is SQTIHQWPATLVQPVGSPLSLECTVEGTSNPNLYWYRQAAGRGLQLLFYSVGIGQISSEVPQNLSASRPQDRQFILSSKKLLLSDSGFYLCAWNIGTQLSTDTQYFGPGTRLTVL.